These 21 T cell receptor beta chains share one sample of origin, sequenced in a study of neoadjuvant anti-PD-1 for oral cavity cancer (dated by TCRdb to the early 2020s). Interpreted using the paper, the time point label stands for: after neoadjuvant nivolumab, at surgical resection. The library was built by means of the immunoSEQ multiplex PCR assay. In TCRdb, the immuneACCESS table is reduced to in-frame sequences with V and J assigned. These tables do not hold every clone; where another copy was compared, an unresolved V gene accounts for under half, and the others remain unexplained. Within this sample are over 9,500 clones, with around 66% of them counted one time only. Less than 5% of the sample goes to the ten largest clones. Here the sequenced sample was PBMCs, taken after nivolumab (anti-PD-1) treatment. The receptor set was obtained from a person aged 35-79 years with oral cavity squamous cell carcinoma.

This clone was detected only once. The gene calls are TRBV5-1 and TRBJ1-1; tentative D call: TRBD1 (6 bases). The V end was cut by 2 bases, the J end by 1 base, with 12 bases between. Germline V gene sequence: CDR1 SGHRS, CDR2 YFSETQ. The CDR3 totals 15 residues. Here the CDR3 reads CASSFPPGQNTEAFF. The CDR3 region has the DNA TGCGCCAGCAGCTTTCCGCCGGGACAGAACACTGAAGCTTTCTTT.

In this sample, this clone turned up once. The rearrangement links TRBV27 to TRBJ2-7; TRBD2 agrees at 9 bases. J lost 6 bases, V lost 3 bases, and 3 bases had no gene match. There are 13 residues in the CDR3. CDR1 and CDR2 (germline): MNHEY, SMNVEV (reference sequence). As DNA, the CDR3 is TGTGCCAGCAGTTTCGGCGGGGGGGCCGAGCAGTACTTC. This translates into CASSFGGGAEQYF.

This clone has a handful of counts. The chain carries TRBV7-8 and TRBJ1-2, with D tentatively TRBD1 (5 bases). CDR1 is SGHVS, CDR2 FQNEAQ, per germline. Trimming removed 4 bases from V and 2 bases from J, with 14 bases in between. CDR3 length: 15 amino acids. CDR3 residues: CASSSERDGNYGYTF. The CDR3 DNA is TGTGCCAGCAGCTCTGAACGGGACGGGAACTATGGCTACACCTTC.

This clone is classed as medium-sized. The rearrangement links TRBV7-9 to TRBJ1-1; a weak D match, TRBD1 (6 bases). The CDR3 has 15 residues. The ends were cut back, 5 bases at V and 2 bases at J, with 15 bases in the middle. Germline assignment: CDR1 SEHNR and CDR2 FQNEAQ (reference sequence). The CDR3 protein is CASSPTGTLNTEAFF. CDR3 bases: TGTGCCAGCAGCCCTACCGGGACACTAAACACTGAAGCTTTCTTT.

In DNA, the CDR3 is TGTGCCAGCTCGCGGGGGGGCGAGTACCAAGAGACCCAGTACTTC. Protein product: CASSRGGEYQETQYF. The gene calls are TRBV2 and TRBJ2-5; 9 positions match TRBD2. V gave up 8 bases and J gave up 0 bases; unmatched junction bases: 7. Germline V gene sequence: CDR1 SNHLY, CDR2 FYNNEI. This CDR3 is built from 15 residues.

This clone was counted between two and nine times. The rearrangement uses TRBV7-3 and TRBJ2-7, with TRBD1 matching 8 bases. The CDR3 extends over 14 amino acids. Per the germline V gene, CDR1 is SGHTA and CDR2 is FQGTGA. Unmatched junction bases numbered 9, after V lost 5 bases and J lost 6 bases. The CDR3 region is CASSHGQGVLEQYF. CDR3 DNA: TGTGCCAGCAGCCATGGACAGGGAGTTCTCGAGCAGTACTTC.

This chain joins TRBV2 and TRBJ2-7; the D gene is possibly TRBD1 (7 bases). This CDR3 comprises 14 residues. Germline V lookup: CDR1 SNHLY, CDR2 FYNNEI. Trimming pared 9 bases from V and 5 bases from J, leaving 20 bases between. The CDR3 DNA follows: TGTGCCAGAAAGCTAGGACAGGAGGGCCACGAGCAGTACTTC. Its protein is CARKLGQEGHEQYF.

This rearrangement joins TRBV4-1 to TRBJ2-5; D perhaps matches TRBD2 (6 bases). Trimming removed 0 bases at V and 2 bases at J, with 13 bases between. CDR1 is MGHRA, CDR2 YSYEKL, per germline. This CDR3 is 16 amino acids long. CDR3 region: CASSQEGGGRQETQYF. CDR3 DNA sequence: TGCGCCAGCAGCCAAGAGGGGGGAGGTCGTCAAGAGACCCAGTACTTC.

This chain joins TRBV18 and TRBJ1-4; 7 bases map to TRBD1. Germline-derived CDR1 and CDR2 are KGHSH and LQKENI. CDR3 length equals 19 residues. With 1 base clipped from V and 1 base from J, the junction kept 12 bases outside the gene matches. CDR3 in DNA: TGTGCCAGCTCACCACAAATACCGGGACAGCAACAAACTAATGAAAAACTGTTTTTT. Amino acid sequence: CASSPQIPGQQQTNEKLFF.

CDR3 DNA: TGTGCCAGCAGACGCCCCGGGAGGCAGGCACACAATGAGCAGTTCTTC. It specifies CASRRPGRQAHNEQFF. This chain uses TRBV7-2 with TRBJ2-1, with TRBD2 matching over 7 bases. This CDR3 is 16 amino acids long. CDR1 SGHTA and CDR2 FQGNSA come from the germline V gene. V lost 6 bases, J lost 5 bases, and 13 bases stayed unmatched.

The J gene is TRBJ2-5, the V gene TRBV5-4, with D possibly TRBD1 on 6 matching bases. Germline V gene sequence: CDR1 SGHNT, CDR2 YYREEE (reference sequence). The CDR3 runs 15 residues. Trimming shortened V by 4 bases and J by 1 base, and 14 bases separated the two germline ends. The CDR3 here is CASSPNGQPQETQYF. The CDR3 region has the DNA TGTGCCAGCAGCCCGAACGGACAGCCCCAAGAGACCCAGTACTTC.

V and J are TRBV19 and TRBJ2-7; 10 bases fit TRBD2. Per the germline V gene, CDR1 is LNHDA and CDR2 is SQIVND (reference sequence). Trimming cost V 3 bases and J 9 bases; bases outside gene matches: 14. There are 16 residues in the CDR3. The chain's CDR3 is CASSMAEGLAGARQYF. The CDR3 DNA is TGTGCCAGTAGTATGGCGGAAGGGCTAGCGGGAGCCAGGCAGTACTTC.

This clone was seen more than once but under ten times. The chain combines TRBV19 with TRBJ2-1, with TRBD2 matching over 13 bases. CDR1 is LNHDA and CDR2 is SQIVND in the germline V gene (reference sequence). V was clipped by 5 bases and J by 7 bases; unmatched bases: 11. The CDR3 has 17 residues. CDR3 in amino acids: CASSGGLAGATRNEQFF. In DNA, the CDR3 is TGTGCCAGTAGTGGCGGACTAGCGGGGGCCACGCGGAATGAGCAGTTCTTC.

This clone was seen a single time. One junction end does not reproduce the germline sequence, and a read error may be involved. The chain joins TRBV10-2 to TRBJ1-6, with a possible D match to TRBD1 (5 bases). In germline, CDR1 is WSHSY, CDR2 SAAADI. The CDR3 extends over 15 amino acids. The CDR3 nucleotides are TGCGCCAGCAGTGAGGACAGCACCTATATTTCACCCCTCCACTTT. As protein: CASSEDSTYISPLHF.

There are a few counts of this clone. The V and J genes are TRBV5-1 and TRBJ1-2; D uncertain. The CDR3 spans 15 residues. Germline CDR1 and CDR2: SGHRS and YFSETQ. Trimming removed 5 bases from V and 2 bases from J, with 16 bases in between. The CDR3 sequence: CASSLDGRSNYGYTF. The DNA for the CDR3 is TGCGCCAGCAGTCTGGACGGCAGGTCGAACTATGGCTACACCTTC.

In its sample, this clone was seen a few times. This chain connects TRBV16 to TRBJ1-2; 9 bases agree with TRBD1. Germline-derived CDR1 and CDR2 are KGHSY and FQNENV. The CDR3 is made up of 18 amino acids. With 0 bases clipped from V and 3 bases from J, the junction kept 11 bases outside the gene matches. CDR3 sequence (DNA): TGTGCCAGCAGCCAATCCGGGACAGGGACCCACCTTGACTATGGCTACACCTTC. Its translation: CASSQSGTGTHLDYGYTF.

The chain combines TRBV4-1 with TRBJ2-7; 11 bases are a match to TRBD2. The V gene end was trimmed by 0 bases and the J gene end by 0 bases; junction bases not matched to a gene: 7. CDR3 length equals 18 residues. From germline, CDR1 is MGHRA and CDR2 YSYEKL. The CDR3, as DNA: TGCGCCAGCAGCCAAGATAAGGTACTAGCGGGGGTCTCCTACGAGCAGTACTTC. Translation: CASSQDKVLAGVSYEQYF.

V usage is TRBV30 and J usage is TRBJ1-1; D is unresolved. The germline V gene has CDR1 GTSNPN and CDR2 SVGIG (reference sequence). The V and J ends lost 7 bases and 1 base respectively, with 10 bases between them. CDR3 length equals 12 residues. The CDR3 here is CASALGNTEAFF. The CDR3 region has the DNA TGTGCCTCGGCCCTTGGGAACACTGAAGCTTTCTTT.

CDR3 loop: CATSRASEGAFF. The CDR3 DNA sequence: TGTGCCACCAGCAGAGCTAGCGAGGGGGCTTTCTTT. The chain is built from TRBV15 and TRBJ1-1; a weak D match, TRBD1 (5 bases). The ends were cut back, 1 base at V and 11 bases at J, with 11 bases in the middle. The CDR3 length is 12 residues. CDR1 and CDR2 from the germline V gene are LNHNV and YYDKDF (reference sequence).

This clone appeared a few times. This rearrangement joins TRBV5-1 to TRBJ2-7; the match to TRBD2 covers 16 bases. Trimming took 4 bases from V and 2 from J; bases not matched to a gene: 3. The CDR3 contains 16 residues. CDR1 is SGHRS and CDR2 is YFSETQ in the germline V gene. CDR3 in DNA: TGCGCCAGCAGCCCGGGGACTAGCGGGAGGGCCTACGAGCAGTACTTC. Its translation is CASSPGTSGRAYEQYF.

This clone was seen only once. This chain links TRBV7-9 with TRBJ1-2; D uncertain. Per germline, CDR1 SEHNR and CDR2 FQNEAQ (reference sequence). This CDR3 is built from 15 residues. Trimming removed 3 bases at V and 8 bases at J, with 19 bases between. CDR3 protein: CASSLSGESTAGYTF. CDR3 DNA sequence: TGTGCCAGCAGCTTGTCTGGAGAGTCCACCGCCGGCTACACCTTC.